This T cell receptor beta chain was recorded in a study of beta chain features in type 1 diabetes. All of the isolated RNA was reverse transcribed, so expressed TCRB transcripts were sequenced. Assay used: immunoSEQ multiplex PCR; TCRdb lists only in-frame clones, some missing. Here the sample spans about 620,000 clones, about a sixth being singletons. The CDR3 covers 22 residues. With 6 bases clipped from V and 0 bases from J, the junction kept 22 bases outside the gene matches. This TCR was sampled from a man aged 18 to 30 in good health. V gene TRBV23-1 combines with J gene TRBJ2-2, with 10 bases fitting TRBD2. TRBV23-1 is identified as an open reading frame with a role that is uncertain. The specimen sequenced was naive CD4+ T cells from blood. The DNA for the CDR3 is TGCGCCAGCAGGACGGGGAGAAGGTGGAGTAGCGGGAGGTACGCGAACACCGGGGAGCTGTTTTTT. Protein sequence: CASRTGRRWSSGRYANTGELFF.